Below are 22 T cell receptor beta chains sequenced from a single sample in a study of molecular identifiers for immune sequencing clone quantification. TCRdb fed the PCR reads into MiXCR, producing one record per CDR3 protein. In the table there are tens of thousands of distinct CDR3 sequences, around 18% of which are singletons. The sequenced sample consisted of naive CD8+ T cells from blood, with Jurkat cell RNA spiked in. Subset reported: FACS-sorted CD8+CD4-CCR7+CD45RA+ naive T cells. These receptors were taken from a human donor in good health. Some libraries in this study had Jurkat cell RNA spiked in.

The J gene is TRBJ2-2, the V gene TRBV5-8; D ambiguous. Per germline, CDR1 SGHTS and CDR2 YDEGEE. There are 13 residues in the CDR3. V was shortened by 4 bases and J by 2 bases, with 6 bases between the two germline ends. The CDR3 is CASSLLNTGELFF. The DNA of the CDR3 is TGTGCCAGCAGCCTGCTTAACACCGGGGAGCTGTTTTTT.

In its sample, this clonotype was seen a few times. The chain recombines TRBV6-1 with TRBJ1-2; TRBD1 is a possible D gene (5 bases). The germline V and J ends were trimmed by 2 bases and 4 bases, with 8 bases remaining between them. CDR1 is MNHNS and CDR2 is SASEGT in the germline V gene. This CDR3 is 13 amino acids long. In nucleotides, the CDR3 is TGTGCCAGCAGTGAACAGGGAACCTATGGCTACACCTTC. Encoded protein: CASSEQGTYGYTF.

This clonotype was found a few times. The chain couples TRBV12-3 or TRBV12-4 to TRBJ2-5; D not resolved. V was clipped by 3 bases and J by 0 bases, with 2 bases between them. The length of the CDR3 is 12 residues. CDR3: CASSFNQETQYF. CDR3 in DNA: TGTGCCAGCAGTTTTAACCAAGAGACCCAGTACTTC.

In the case of this clonotype: The junction departs from germline at one end; a sequencing error may be responsible. V is TRBV20-1 and J is TRBJ2-1; TRBD2 aligns across 7 bases. The CDR3 sequence is 16 residues long. Germline loops: CDR1 DFQATT, CDR2 SNEGSKA (reference sequence). The CDR3 sequence is CSARGLAASSYSEQFF. CDR3 DNA sequence: TGCAGTGCTAGAGGACTAGCCGCGAGCTCCTACAGTGAGCAGTTCTTC.

About this clonotype: At one boundary the junction diverges from the germline segment, which might be a read error. The V and J genes are TRBV27 and TRBJ2-7; a possible D gene is TRBD1 (6 bases). The CDR3 contains 15 residues. Germline CDR1 is MNHEY and CDR2 is SMNVEV (reference sequence). CDR3 sequence (DNA): TGTGCCAGCAGCCCCACCCCAGGGGCTTCCTACGAGCAGCACTTC. It yields the protein CASSPTPGASYEQHF.

This clonotype was seen at least ten times. The chain combines TRBV13 with TRBJ1-1, with 7 bases fitting TRBD1. J gave up 0 bases and V 5 bases, and 6 bases lay outside the gene matches. CDR3 length equals 15 residues. CDR1 PRHDT and CDR2 FYEKMQ come from the germline V gene (reference sequence). The CDR3 sequence: CASSSRTGMNTEAFF. The CDR3 region has the DNA TGTGCCAGCAGCAGTAGGACAGGAATGAACACTGAAGCTTTCTTT.

This clonotype came up many times. V and J are TRBV4-2 and TRBJ1-5; D is unclear. The V gene lost 0 bases and the J gene lost 7 bases, with 7 bases spanning the gap. Germline CDR1 and CDR2: LGHNA and YNFKEQ. There are 13 residues in the CDR3. The CDR3 here is CASSQERGQPQHF. DNA for the CDR3: TGTGCCAGCAGCCAAGAACGGGGACAGCCCCAGCATTTT.

Note on this clonotype: A much bigger clone sits one base away, suggesting this may be a read error. CDR3 nucleotide sequence: TGCGCCAGCAGCCAGACGACGGGGACAGGGTGGGAAGAGACCCGGTACTTC. This gives the protein CASSQTTGTGWEETRYF. This chain joins TRBV4-3 and TRBJ2-5; the match to TRBD1 covers 9 bases. The CDR3 loop spans 17 amino acids. The germline gives CDR1 LGHNA, CDR2 YSLEER.

This clonotype was observed a handful of times. This chain uses TRBV29-1 with TRBJ1-1; D gene ambiguous. Germline V gene sequence: CDR1 SQVTM, CDR2 ANQGSEA. The CDR3 loop spans 11 amino acids. V lost 6 bases, J lost 2 bases, and 7 bases lay in between. CDR3 sequence (DNA): TGCAGCGTAGAACAAAACACTGAAGCTTTCTTT. Its protein is CSVEQNTEAFF.

This chain uses TRBV7-6 with TRBJ2-7, with D hard to call. The V end was cut by 5 bases, the J end by 2 bases, with 10 bases between. The CDR3 runs to 13 residues. CDR1 SGHVS and CDR2 FNYEAQ come from the germline V gene. CDR3 sequence (DNA): TGTGCCAGCAGCCCAGGTCCCCCCTACGAGCAGTACTTC. It is translated as CASSPGPPYEQYF.

This clonotype was observed at least ten times. The chain recombines TRBV7-9 with TRBJ2-7; TRBD2 agrees at 7 bases. V shed 5 bases and J 3 bases; nucleotides not matched to a gene: 7. There are 14 residues in the CDR3. CDR1 SEHNR and CDR2 FQNEAQ come from the germline V gene (reference sequence). The CDR3 coding sequence is TGTGCCAGCAGCCAACCCGGGGGGAACTACGAGCAGTACTTC. Its translation is CASSQPGGNYEQYF. The full variable domain, completed using reference TRBV7-9 and TRBJ2-7, is DTGVSQNPRHKITKRGQNVTFRCDPISEHNRLYWYRQTLGQGPEFLTYFQNEAQLEKSRLLSDRFSAERPKGSFSTLEIQRTEQGDSAMYLCASSQPGGNYEQYFGPGTRLTVT.

There are many counts of this clonotype. The chain is built from TRBV20-1 and TRBJ2-7; a weak D match, TRBD2 (6 bases). Germline values: CDR1 DFQATT, CDR2 SNEGSKA (reference sequence). CDR3 length equals 14 residues. The ends were cut back, 1 base at V and 2 bases at J, with 12 bases in the middle. This CDR3 reads CSARAPGATYEQYF. The CDR3 DNA reads as TGCAGTGCTAGAGCCCCGGGAGCAACCTACGAGCAGTACTTC.

The sample holds many counts of this clonotype. The chain is built from TRBV12-3 or TRBV12-4 and TRBJ2-6; no firm D call. CDR3 size: 14 residues. Trimming left V 7 bases short and J 3 bases short, with 10 bases between. CDR3 sequence: CASKGLVGANVLTF. The CDR3 region has the DNA TGTGCCAGCAAGGGTTTAGTTGGGGCCAACGTCCTGACTTTC.

About this clonotype: This could be a read error, since a much larger clone is one nucleotide away. The CDR3 sequence is CASSFYPPGRRGHTF. The CDR3 nucleotides read TGTGCCAGCAGCTTTTATCCCCCAGGTCGCAGGGGCCACACCTTC. This chain uses TRBV5-6 with TRBJ1-2; a weak D match, TRBD1 (6 bases). V lost 2 bases, J lost 12 bases, and 23 bases lay in between. Per the germline V gene, CDR1 is SGHDT and CDR2 is YYEEEE. CDR3 length: 15 residues.

This clonotype was recorded at least ten times. The chain employs TRBV5-1 and TRBJ2-5; 9 nucleotides match TRBD2. V shed 0 bases, J shed 7 bases, and the junction held 10 bases outside the gene matches. Germline V gives CDR1 SGHRS, CDR2 YFSETQ. This CDR3 is built from 16 residues. The CDR3 coding sequence is TGCGCCAGCAGCTTGGAGCTAGCGGGATCCGGGGGGACCCAGTACTTC. Translated: CASSLELAGSGGTQYF.

As concerns this clonotype: The junction and the germline gene differ at one end; a read error may be behind it. The rearrangement joins TRBV4-1 to TRBJ2-4, with a weak D call TRBD1 (5 bases). The length of the CDR3 is 17 residues. Germline V CDR1 and CDR2: MGHRA, YSYEKL. CDR3 protein: CASGQVGQNPAKNIQYF. The CDR3, as DNA: TGCGCCAGCGGCCAAGTGGGGCAGAATCCAGCCAAAAACATTCAGTACTTC.

This clonotype came up many times. The V and J genes are TRBV19 and TRBJ2-7; D gene ambiguous. The germline V and J ends were trimmed by 3 bases and 2 bases, with 14 bases remaining between them. Germline CDR1 and CDR2: LNHDA and SQIVND (reference sequence). This CDR3 is 15 amino acids long. CDR3 loop: CASSMGWAVTYEQYF. CDR3 sequence (DNA): TGTGCCAGTAGTATGGGGTGGGCAGTAACCTACGAGCAGTACTTC.

About this clonotype: A much larger clone differs from this one at a single base, so this may be a read error. This rearrangement joins TRBV25-1 to TRBJ2-1; D is unclear. This CDR3 region has 10 residues. Germline values: CDR1 MGHDK, CDR2 SYGVNS. For the CDR3, the DNA is TGTGCCAGCAGTGAAGCTGAGCGGTTCTTC. Translated: CASSEAERFF.

This clonotype came up a few times. V and J are TRBV5-6 and TRBJ2-7; 9 bases match TRBD1. V lost 3 bases to trimming and J lost 3 bases; unmatched junction nucleotides: 4. Per the germline V gene, CDR1 is SGHDT and CDR2 is YYEEEE. This CDR3 comprises 14 residues. CDR3 in amino acids: CASSWGTGSYEQYF. DNA of the CDR3: TGTGCCAGCAGCTGGGGGACAGGGAGCTACGAGCAGTACTTC.

This clonotype was picked up a small number of times. The chain employs TRBV5-1 and TRBJ2-7, with 11 positions matching TRBD2. CDR1 is SGHRS, CDR2 YFSETQ, per germline. There are 19 residues in the CDR3. Unmatched junction bases numbered 14, after V lost 2 bases and J lost 1 base. DNA for the CDR3: TGCGCCAGCAGCTTACCTAGACTAGCGGGAAAACCCGAGTCCTACGAGCAGTACTTC. This gives the protein CASSLPRLAGKPESYEQYF.

This clonotype came up many times. The V call is TRBV6-1, the J call TRBJ2-5; TRBD2 aligns across 10 bases. Per the germline V gene, CDR1 is MNHNS and CDR2 is SASEGT. The V gene end was trimmed by 2 bases and the J gene end by 1 base; junction bases not matched to a gene: 4. The length of the CDR3 is 16 residues. The CDR3 region has the DNA TGTGCCAGCAGTGAATTGGTAGCGGGAGGCCAAGAGACCCAGTACTTC. It is translated as CASSELVAGGQETQYF.

This rearrangement joins TRBV7-9 to TRBJ2-7; D is unresolved. V was trimmed by 4 bases and J by 3 bases, leaving 7 bases between them. The CDR3 runs 12 residues. Germline V CDR1 and CDR2: SEHNR, FQNEAQ (reference sequence). DNA for the CDR3: TGTGCCAGCAGCTCCACGAACTACGAGCAGTACTTC. Amino acids: CASSSTNYEQYF. The full variable domain, with the rest looked up from reference TRBV7-9 and TRBJ2-7, is DTGVSQNPRHKITKRGQNVTFRCDPISEHNRLYWYRQTLGQGPEFLTYFQNEAQLEKSRLLSDRFSAERPKGSFSTLEIQRTEQGDSAMYLCASSSTNYEQYFGPGTRLTVT.